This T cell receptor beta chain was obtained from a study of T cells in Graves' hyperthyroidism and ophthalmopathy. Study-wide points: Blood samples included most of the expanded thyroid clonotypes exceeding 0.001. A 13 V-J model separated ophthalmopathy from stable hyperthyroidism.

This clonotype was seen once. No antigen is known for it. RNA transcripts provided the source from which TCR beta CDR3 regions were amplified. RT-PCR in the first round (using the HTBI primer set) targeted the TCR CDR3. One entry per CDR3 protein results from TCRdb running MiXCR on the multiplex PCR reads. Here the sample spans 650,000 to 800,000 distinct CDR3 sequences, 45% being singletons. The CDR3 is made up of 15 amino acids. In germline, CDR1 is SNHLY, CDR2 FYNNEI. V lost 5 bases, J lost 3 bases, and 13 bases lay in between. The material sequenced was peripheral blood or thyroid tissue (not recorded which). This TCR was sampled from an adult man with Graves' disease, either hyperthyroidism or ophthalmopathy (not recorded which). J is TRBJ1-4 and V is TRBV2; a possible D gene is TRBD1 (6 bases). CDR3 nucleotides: TGTGCCAGCAGTTTCCTACAGGGCCCTAATGAAAAACTGTTTTTT. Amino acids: CASSFLQGPNEKLFF.